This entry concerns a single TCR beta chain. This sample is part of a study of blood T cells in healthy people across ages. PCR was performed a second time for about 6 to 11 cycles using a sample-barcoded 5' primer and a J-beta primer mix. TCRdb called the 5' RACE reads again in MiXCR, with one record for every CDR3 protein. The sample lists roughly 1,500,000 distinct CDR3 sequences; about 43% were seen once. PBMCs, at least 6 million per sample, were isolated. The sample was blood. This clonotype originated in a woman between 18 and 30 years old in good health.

CDR3 in DNA: TGTGCCAGCAGTGACGCGGGACGACCTCAAGAGACCCAGTACTTC. This sequence encodes CASSDAGRPQETQYF. This rearrangement joins TRBV25-1 to TRBJ2-5, with D maybe TRBD2 (6 bases). CDR1 and CDR2 (germline): MGHDK, SYGVNS. The CDR3 extends over 15 amino acids. Trimming removed 3 bases from V and 2 bases from J, with 13 bases in between. Filled out from reference TRBV25-1 and TRBJ2-5, the complete variable domain reads EADIYQTPRYLVIGTGKKITLECSQTMGHDKMYWYQQDPGMELHLIHYSYGVNSTEKGDLSSESTVSRIRTEHFPLTLESARPSHTSQYLCASSDAGRPQETQYFGPGTRLLVL.